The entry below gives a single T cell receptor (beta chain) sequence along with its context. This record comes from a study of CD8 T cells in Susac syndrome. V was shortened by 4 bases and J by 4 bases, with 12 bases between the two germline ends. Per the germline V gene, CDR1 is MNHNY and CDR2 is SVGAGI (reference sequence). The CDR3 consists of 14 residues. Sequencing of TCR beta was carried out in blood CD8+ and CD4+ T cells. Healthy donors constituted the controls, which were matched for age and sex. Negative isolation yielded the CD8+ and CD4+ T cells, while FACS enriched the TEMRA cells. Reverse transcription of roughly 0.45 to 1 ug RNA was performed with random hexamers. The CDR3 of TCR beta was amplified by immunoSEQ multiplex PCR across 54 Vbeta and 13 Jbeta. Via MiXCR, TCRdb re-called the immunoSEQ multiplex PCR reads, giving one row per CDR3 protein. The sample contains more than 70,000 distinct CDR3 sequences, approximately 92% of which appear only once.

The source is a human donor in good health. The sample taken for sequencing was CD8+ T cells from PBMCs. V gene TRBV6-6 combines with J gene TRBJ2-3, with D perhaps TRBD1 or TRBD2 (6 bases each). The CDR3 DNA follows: TGTGCCAGCAGTTTCGGGGGCGGGGCAGATACGCAGTATTTT. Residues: CASSFGGGADTQYF.